Shown below are 32 T cell receptor beta chains from a single sample sequenced in a study of blood T cell repertoires in COVID-19. Clones were read by immunoSEQ multiplex PCR, and TCRdb kept only the in-frame ones, dropping some. This table has about 250,000 clones, 90% appearing once. Sequenced input: peripheral blood. The receptors shown here come from a woman aged 55-70 years with COVID-19, enrolled during active disease.

The rearrangement links TRBV4-2 to TRBJ2-7; 12 bases map to TRBD2. Germline lookup yields CDR1 LGHNA and CDR2 YNFKEQ. The CDR3 length is 17 residues. V gave up 0 bases and J gave up 3 bases; unmatched junction bases: 6. The CDR3 region is CASSQELAGGPFYEQYF. CDR3 coding DNA: TGTGCCAGCAGCCAAGAACTAGCGGGGGGACCCTTCTACGAGCAGTACTTC.

The J gene is TRBJ2-1, the V gene TRBV4-1, with D possibly matching TRBD2 (6 bases). V was shortened by 3 bases and J by 8 bases, with 14 bases between the two germline ends. The CDR3 has 14 amino acids. Per the germline V gene, CDR1 is MGHRA and CDR2 is YSYEKL. CDR3 DNA sequence: TGCGCCAGCAGCCAGGGTAACCCGGGAGATGAGCAGTTCTTC. Translation gives CASSQGNPGDEQFF.

This chain links TRBV4-3 with TRBJ1-1, with D possibly being TRBD1 (6 bases). Germline V gene data show CDR1 as LGHNA and CDR2 as YSLEER. The V gene lost 5 bases and the J gene lost 1 base, with 11 bases spanning the gap. The CDR3 runs to 14 residues. CDR3 sequence (DNA): TGCGCCAGCAGCGGGCGGACAGCGAACACTGAAGCTTTCTTT. Its protein product is CASSGRTANTEAFF.

This rearrangement joins TRBV6-6 to TRBJ1-6; D is ambiguous. Trimming pared 0 bases from V and 7 bases from J, leaving 13 bases between. This CDR3 spans 16 amino acids. Germline CDR1 is MNHNY and CDR2 is SVGAGI (reference sequence). The CDR3 loop reads CASSYSKGGRNSPLHF. The DNA of the CDR3 is TGTGCCAGCAGTTACTCGAAAGGAGGGAGGAATTCACCCCTCCACTTT.

The V and J genes are TRBV5-1 and TRBJ2-7; D uncertain. Germline CDR1 is SGHRS and CDR2 is YFSETQ. The CDR3 has 14 amino acids. The germline V and J ends were trimmed by 0 bases and 0 bases, with 7 bases remaining between them. The CDR3 region is CASSLAGHSYEQYF. The CDR3, as DNA: TGCGCCAGCAGCTTGGCCGGTCACTCCTACGAGCAGTACTTC.

This chain links TRBV7-2 with TRBJ1-4; D gene unclear. Germline V gene lookup returns CDR1 SGHTA and CDR2 FQGNSA. V gave up 1 base and J gave up 8 bases, with 11 bases separating them. This CDR3 is built from 14 residues. The DNA of the CDR3 is TGTGCCAGCAGCTTAGGGCAGGTTGAGGAAAAACTGTTTTTT. Its translation: CASSLGQVEEKLFF.

The chain carries TRBV7-3 and TRBJ2-1; tentative D call: TRBD1 (5 bases). The CDR3 has 12 amino acids. Germline values: CDR1 SGHTA, CDR2 FQGTGA. With 5 bases removed from V and 9 bases from J, the gap between germline ends came to 11 bases. In DNA form, the CDR3 reads TGTGCCAGCAGCCCCCAGGGTGGTGAGCAGTTCTTC. This translates into CASSPQGGEQFF.

This clone appeared a few times. At the DNA level, this CDR3 is encoded by other sequences in the same sample as well. The CDR3 DNA follows: TGTGCCAGCAGCCCTTTGAGGGGGACTGAAGCTTTCTTT. The encoded protein is CASSPLRGTEAFF. The J gene is TRBJ1-1, the V gene TRBV12-3 or TRBV12-4; a possible D gene is TRBD1 (6 bases). V lost 6 bases and J lost 5, with 13 bases in between. The CDR3 is 13 residues long.

The V and J genes are TRBV9 and TRBJ1-1, with D possibly TRBD1 on 5 matching bases. V was pared by 0 bases and J by 7 bases, with 10 bases between. The CDR3 has 13 amino acids. The germline V gene has CDR1 SGDLS and CDR2 YYNGEE. The CDR3 spells CASSVEGRGEAFF. For the CDR3, the DNA is TGTGCCAGCAGCGTAGAAGGGAGGGGTGAAGCTTTCTTT.

This clone was seen once. The V call is TRBV6-5, the J call TRBJ1-2, with 7 bases that match TRBD1. This CDR3 is built from 13 residues. After removal of 8 bases from V and 7 bases from J, the junction contained 10 bases not matched to a gene. Germline CDR1 is MNHEY and CDR2 is SVGAGI. This chain's CDR3 is CASSIGTAAGYTF. Here the CDR3 DNA reads TGTGCCAGCTCGATCGGGACAGCGGCTGGCTACACCTTC.

The chain has TRBV6-2 or TRBV6-3 and TRBJ2-2; possible D gene TRBD1, 6 bases. Trimming left V 0 bases short and J 6 bases short, with 11 bases between. Germline CDR1 MNHEY, CDR2 SVGEGT. The CDR3 runs 15 residues. The CDR3 DNA reads TGTGCCAGCAGTTACTCCGGGACAATTGCCGGGGAGCTGTTTTTT. Translating it yields CASSYSGTIAGELFF.

V is TRBV15 and J is TRBJ1-4, with D uncertain. The CDR3 sequence is 15 residues long. Trimming took off 2 bases at V and 3 bases at J, with 10 bases between the two ends. The germline gives CDR1 LNHNV, CDR2 YYDKDF (reference sequence). CDR3 sequence: CATSRKLVANEKLFF. The CDR3, as DNA: TGTGCCACCAGCAGAAAGCTAGTGGCTAATGAAAAACTGTTTTTT.

The chain has TRBV2 and TRBJ1-5, with 8 bases matching TRBD1. The CDR3 contains 14 residues. The ends lost 4 bases at V and 9 bases at J; junction bases unmatched: 8. Germline CDR1 SNHLY, CDR2 FYNNEI. The CDR3 protein is CASSADRGRWPQHF. The DNA for the CDR3 is TGTGCCAGCAGTGCCGACAGGGGTAGGTGGCCCCAGCATTTT. Supplemented by reference TRBV2 and TRBJ1-5, the full variable domain reads EPEVTQTPSHQVTQMGQEVILRCVPISNHLYFYWYRQILGQKVEFLVSFYNNEISEKSEIFDDQFSVERPDGSNFTLKIRSTKLEDSAMYFCASSADRGRWPQHFGDGTRLSIL.

The rearrangement joins TRBV27 to TRBJ2-5, with D tentatively TRBD1 (5 bases). CDR1 and CDR2 (germline): MNHEY, SMNVEV (reference sequence). The CDR3 is 13 residues long. V lost 3 bases and J lost 4, with 9 bases in between. The CDR3 sequence is CASSFTRVETQYF. DNA for the CDR3: TGTGCCAGCAGTTTTACCAGGGTAGAGACCCAGTACTTC.

V is TRBV6-1 and J is TRBJ2-7; 7 nucleotides align to TRBD2. V lost 0 bases, J lost 6 bases, and 2 bases stayed unmatched. Germline CDR1 MNHNS, CDR2 SASEGT. This CDR3 has 13 amino acids. The CDR3 DNA follows: TGTGCCAGCAGTGAAGCCCCGGGGGGCGAGCAGTACTTC. Translated, it gives CASSEAPGGEQYF.

This clone was picked up one time. This sequence joins TRBV7-2 and TRBJ2-5, with TRBD1 matching over 7 bases. J gave up 9 bases and V 5 bases, and 9 bases lay outside the gene matches. In germline, CDR1 is SGHTA, CDR2 FQGNSA. The CDR3 is 13 residues long. CDR3 region: CASSQTQGRAQYF. The DNA of the CDR3 is TGTGCCAGCAGCCAAACACAGGGGCGTGCCCAGTACTTC.

This sequence joins TRBV3-1 (or the pseudogene TRBV3-2) and TRBJ2-5, with 12 positions matching TRBD2. The V gene's germline CDR1 is LGHDT and CDR2 YNNKEL (reference sequence). V lost 2 bases, J lost 2 bases, and 3 bases stayed unmatched. The CDR3 consists of 16 residues. The CDR3 region has the DNA TGTGCCAGCAGCCAAACTAGCGGGGGGTCACAAGAGACCCAGTACTTC. This sequence encodes CASSQTSGGSQETQYF.

Only a few counts were recorded for this clone. This chain joins TRBV7-9 and TRBJ2-7; D gene ambiguous. CDR1 and CDR2 from the germline V gene are SEHNR and FQNEAQ (reference sequence). The CDR3 spans 12 residues. V was pared by 3 bases and J by 2 bases, with 5 bases between. CDR3 region: CASSFGAYEQYF. In DNA, the CDR3 is TGTGCCAGCAGCTTTGGAGCCTACGAGCAGTACTTC.

The sample holds one count of this clone. This chain uses TRBV2 with TRBJ1-2; a weak D match, TRBD1 (6 bases). The ends were cut back, 7 bases at V and 0 bases at J, with 12 bases in the middle. Germline lookup yields CDR1 SNHLY and CDR2 FYNNEI. CDR3 length: 14 amino acids. The CDR3 DNA sequence: TGTGCCAGCACTAGGGACAATTCTAACTATGGCTACACCTTC. This gives the protein CASTRDNSNYGYTF.

V and J are TRBV5-4 and TRBJ2-5; 12 positions match TRBD2. This CDR3 comprises 15 residues. V gave up 4 bases and J gave up 2 bases; unmatched junction bases: 3. CDR1 and CDR2 from the germline V gene are SGHNT and YYREEE (reference sequence). CDR3 loop: CASSLTSGGQETQYF. The DNA for the CDR3 is TGTGCCAGCAGCCTTACTAGCGGGGGGCAAGAGACCCAGTACTTC.

The chain couples TRBV19 to TRBJ1-3; 9 bases map to TRBD1. Germline V gene data show CDR1 as LNHDA and CDR2 as SQIVND (reference sequence). The CDR3 totals 16 residues. With 3 bases clipped from V and 1 base from J, the junction kept 4 bases outside the gene matches. CDR3 sequence: CASSMDGTGSGNTIYF. The CDR3 bases are TGTGCCAGTAGTATGGACGGGACAGGGTCTGGAAACACCATATATTTT.

This sequence joins TRBV6-5 and TRBJ2-1, with 12 bases matching TRBD1. Per the germline V gene, CDR1 is MNHEY and CDR2 is SVGAGI. The CDR3 runs 14 residues. The J segment lost 9 bases and the V segment lost 6 bases, leaving 6 bases of the junction unmatched. The CDR3 DNA sequence: TGTGCCAGCAGCCGGGACAGGGGGCTCGCTGAGCAGTTCTTC. It codes for CASSRDRGLAEQFF.

The rearrangement links TRBV12-3 or TRBV12-4 to TRBJ1-1; TRBD1 is a possible D gene (6 bases). V gave up 7 bases and J gave up 6 bases, with 12 bases separating them. The CDR3 sequence is 12 residues long. The CDR3 spells CASIGTLPEAFF. CDR3 coding DNA: TGTGCCAGCATAGGGACATTACCTGAAGCTTTCTTT.

The V and J genes are TRBV5-1 and TRBJ2-2; 8 bases fit TRBD1. The CDR3 consists of 14 residues. Germline values: CDR1 SGHRS, CDR2 YFSETQ. Trimming removed 4 bases from V and 5 bases from J; junction bases left unmatched: 4. The CDR3 here is CASSQGAFTGELFF. The CDR3 DNA reads as TGCGCCAGCAGCCAGGGGGCTTTTACCGGGGAGCTGTTTTTT.

The gene calls are TRBV5-1 and TRBJ1-6; D gene uncertain. From germline, CDR1 is SGHRS and CDR2 YFSETQ. The CDR3 is 16 amino acids. Trimming shortened V by 0 bases and J by 4 bases, and 11 bases separated the two germline ends. The CDR3 DNA sequence: TGCGCCAGCAGCTTGGCCGGGTCTAGATATAATTCACCCCTCCACTTT. Translating gives CASSLAGSRYNSPLHF. Filled out from reference TRBV5-1 and TRBJ1-6, the complete variable domain reads KAGVTQTPRYLIKTRGQQVTLSCSPISGHRSVSWYQQTPGQGLQFLFEYFSETQRNKGNFPGRFSGRQFSNSRSEMNVSTLELGDSALYLCASSLAGSRYNSPLHFGNGTRLTVT.

This chain uses TRBV11-2 with TRBJ2-7; 9 bases fit TRBD1. Trimming cost V 5 bases and J 2 bases; bases outside gene matches: 4. CDR1 SGHAT and CDR2 FQNNGV come from the germline V gene. CDR3 length equals 14 residues. CDR3 residues: CASSPGTGTYEQYF. The CDR3 nucleotides are TGTGCCAGCAGCCCCGGGACAGGGACCTACGAGCAGTACTTC.

The gene calls are TRBV6-5 and TRBJ1-1, with D perhaps matching TRBD1 (6 bases). This CDR3 spans 16 amino acids. Germline V gene data show CDR1 as MNHEY and CDR2 as SVGAGI. Trimming left V 2 bases short and J 0 bases short, with 13 bases between. The CDR3 spells CASSYHMTGMNTEAFF. CDR3 bases: TGTGCCAGCAGTTACCATATGACAGGCATGAACACTGAAGCTTTCTTT.

The chain is built from TRBV9 and TRBJ2-7; 7 nucleotides align to TRBD1. The CDR3 consists of 17 residues. The J segment lost 2 bases and the V segment lost 0 bases, leaving 11 bases of the junction unmatched. Per germline, CDR1 SGDLS and CDR2 YYNGEE. The CDR3 DNA sequence: TGTGCCAGCAGCGTAGGTGGGACAGAACCCAATCCCTACGAGCAGTACTTC. It yields the protein CASSVGGTEPNPYEQYF.

This clone came up once. The chain has TRBV4-2 and TRBJ2-5; weak D call: TRBD1 (6 bases). The CDR3 loop spans 15 amino acids. Trimming pared 3 bases from V and 9 bases from J, leaving 20 bases between. Per germline, CDR1 LGHNA and CDR2 YNFKEQ. CDR3 sequence (DNA): TGTGCCAGCAGCCAGGCTCTAGCAACCGAGGGGGCCCAGTACTTC. Its protein product is CASSQALATEGAQYF.

This clone was counted a single time. The chain's CDR3 is CASSQLGGRAFF. CDR3 bases: TGTGCCAGCAGCCAATTGGGGGGGCGAGCTTTCTTT. The chain is built from TRBV11-1 and TRBJ1-1, with D perhaps TRBD1 (6 bases). The germline V gene encodes CDR1 SGHAT and CDR2 FQDESV (reference sequence). This CDR3 has 12 amino acids. V gave up 5 bases and J gave up 10 bases, with 14 bases separating them.

The rearrangement links TRBV11-2 to TRBJ2-7; perhaps TRBD2 as D (5 bases). The CDR3 has 14 amino acids. Germline lookup yields CDR1 SGHAT and CDR2 FQNNGV. Trimming stripped 1 base from V and 4 bases from J, with 11 bases between. The CDR3 sequence is CASSLVVGGYEQYF. The CDR3 DNA is TGTGCCAGCAGCTTAGTGGTAGGAGGATACGAGCAGTACTTC. The variable domain in full, with the rest retrieved from reference TRBV11-2 and TRBJ2-7, is EAGVAQSPRYKIIEKRQSVAFWCNPISGHATLYWYQQILGQGPKLLIQFQNNGVVDDSQLPKDRFSAERLKGVDSTLKIQPAKLEDSAVYLCASSLVVGGYEQYFGPGTRLTVT.

The chain links TRBV3-1 (or the pseudogene TRBV3-2) to TRBJ1-1; D might be TRBD1 (5 bases). This CDR3 region has 17 residues. Trimming took off 1 base at V and 1 base at J, with 16 bases between the two ends. Germline loops: CDR1 LGHDT, CDR2 YNNKEL (reference sequence). CDR3 coding DNA: TGTGCCAGCAGCCAAGGGGGCCGGCGCGGGGGGAACACTGAAGCTTTCTTT. Translating gives CASSQGGRRGGNTEAFF.